This T cell receptor beta chain comes out of a study of blood T cells in healthy people across ages. Study-wide points: Not knowing donor CMV status may have confounded expanded clonotype changes. Percentage of naive T cells showed a strong correlation with TCR beta diversity.

Sample-barcoded 5' priming and a J-beta primer mix drove a second PCR of about 6 to 11 cycles. Each TCR beta cDNA got a 12-nucleotide random molecular identifier. TCRdb passed the 5' RACE reads through MiXCR, listing each CDR3 protein once. The table has about 1.4 million distinct CDR3 sequences, roughly 64% seen once. The germline V gene has CDR1 MGHDK and CDR2 SYGVNS. The CDR3 contains 13 residues. Per individual sample, total RNA of at least 6 micrograms was extracted. On this clonotype itself: Its matching antigen is unknown. At one of its ends the junction is not consistent with the germline gene, which may arise from a read error.

Sequencing input: blood. The receptor's source is a man between 18 and 29 years old in good health. V is TRBV25-1 and J is TRBJ2-4; no definite D call. Here the CDR3 DNA reads TGTGCTAGCAGTGAATTATACCCAAACATTCAGTACTTC. Its translation: CASSELYPNIQYF. The full variable domain, with the rest looked up from reference TRBV25-1 and TRBJ2-4, is EADIYQTPRYLVIGTGKKITLECSQTMGHDKMYWYQQDPGMELHLIHYSYGVNSTEKGDLSSESTVSRIRTEHFPLTLESARPSHTSQYLCASSELYPNIQYFGAGTRLSVL.